The present T cell receptor (beta chain) was sequenced within a study of regulatory T cells in long-lasting Graves disease. Turning to the study itself: Disease was considered persistent Graves' disease after over 5 years of antithyroid drugs (with positive TSH receptor antibodies).

Time point specified: persistent/refractory GD, antithyroid drugs over 5 years with positive TRAb. RNA from PBMCs was the source of the TCR library. With iRepertoire HTBI primers and Arm-PCR of CDR3 regions, TCR beta libraries were built. TCRdb re-derived calls from the multiplex PCR reads in MiXCR, one entry per CDR3 protein. The sample comprises about 290,000 distinct CDR3 sequences, around a fifth of which are singletons, and around three fifths rests with the top ten. Germline CDR1 reads MNHEY; CDR2 reads SMNVEV (reference sequence). This CDR3 has 18 amino acids. Trimming took off 5 bases at V and 0 bases at J, with 20 bases between the two ends. Overall study findings and caveats: Persistent patients had more shared public clonotypes (2,741) than new patients (966). Persistent disease showed a preference for TRBV28, TRBJ1-2 and TRBJ2-5. Exclusively peripheral blood, rather than thyroid tissue, was studied.

Remarks on this clonotype: The antigen is not known.

The material sequenced was peripheral blood mononuclear cells (PBMCs), taken when the disease was refractory, from a patient treated with antithyroid drugs. The chain joins TRBV27 to TRBJ2-1, with a possible D match to TRBD1 (5 bases). This sequence was found in a female donor with Graves disease. Here the CDR3 reads CASSPPGQGSGSYNEQFF. CDR3 nucleotides: TGTGCCAGCAGTCCCCCCGGACAAGGATCTGGCTCCTACAATGAGCAGTTCTTC.